Listed below are T cell receptor beta chains from one sample, sequenced in a study of shared clonotypes between healthy human individuals. TCRdb keeps only in-frame clones here, not all; method: immunoSEQ multiplex PCR. The sample comprises 2,500,000 or so clones, roughly 93% of which are singletons, and 0.36% rests with the top ten. The sequencing sample was made of naive CD4+ T cells from PBMCs. The receptors come from a man younger than 30 in good health. Some clones in this sample may be carry-over from other donors' samples. CDR3s include the opening cysteine and the closing phenylalanine or tryptophan. D genes are given only for firm matches. Clone size appears in some rows only: once, few, many, or a class for an expanded clone.

v_call: TRBV5-1; j_call: TRBJ2-2; clone_size: -; d_call: -; cdr3_aa: CASSLDRPNTGELFF; cdr3_nt: TGCGCCAGCAGCTTGGATAGACCGAACACCGGGGAGCTGTTTTTT
v_call: TRBV15; j_call: TRBJ2-7; clone_size: -; d_call: -; cdr3_aa: CATSRQPRGTYEQYF; cdr3_nt: TGTGCCACCAGCAGGCAACCTAGGGGAACCTACGAGCAGTACTTC
v_call: TRBV10-3; j_call: TRBJ1-6; clone_size: -; d_call: -; cdr3_aa: CAISESRGLGNSPLHF; cdr3_nt: TGTGCCATCAGTGAGTCGCGTGGGCTTGGGAATTCACCCCTCCACTTT
v_call: TRBV5-8; j_call: TRBJ1-2; clone_size: -; d_call: TRBD1; cdr3_aa: CASSRTGVSYGYTF; cdr3_nt: TGTGCCAGCAGCCGGACAGGGGTATCCTATGGCTACACCTTC
v_call: TRBV5-6; j_call: TRBJ2-3; clone_size: -; d_call: TRBD2; cdr3_aa: CASSAGLAGMNTQYF; cdr3_nt: TGTGCCAGCAGCGCGGGACTAGCGGGAATGAATACGCAGTATTTT
v_call: TRBV6-1; j_call: TRBJ1-5; clone_size: -; d_call: -; cdr3_aa: CATLWRGGNQPQHF; cdr3_nt: TGTGCCACATTGTGGAGGGGAGGAAATCAGCCCCAGCATTTT
v_call: TRBV4-2; j_call: TRBJ2-1; clone_size: -; d_call: TRBD2; cdr3_aa: CASSPRQLAGVEQFF; cdr3_nt: TGTGCCAGCAGCCCTCGACAACTAGCGGGGGTCGAGCAGTTCTTC
v_call: TRBV7-2; j_call: TRBJ1-2; clone_size: -; d_call: -; cdr3_aa: CASSQAGARIYGYTF; cdr3_nt: TGTGCCAGCAGCCAAGCGGGGGCGCGGATCTATGGCTACACCTTC
v_call: TRBV19; j_call: TRBJ2-5; clone_size: -; d_call: -; cdr3_aa: CASSSSPPQLQETQYF; cdr3_nt: TGTGCCAGTAGTTCTAGCCCACCACAACTCCAAGAGACCCAGTACTTC
v_call: TRBV7-6; j_call: TRBJ1-1; clone_size: -; d_call: -; cdr3_aa: CASSLEGGDSGRRTEAFF; cdr3_nt: TGTGCCAGCAGCTTAGAGGGCGGGGACTCCGGGCGGCGGACTGAAGCTTTCTTT
v_call: TRBV28; j_call: TRBJ2-1; clone_size: -; d_call: -; cdr3_aa: CASSLPDGSSYNEQFF; cdr3_nt: TGTGCCAGCAGTTTACCGGACGGGAGCTCCTACAATGAGCAGTTCTTC
v_call: TRBV7-2; j_call: TRBJ2-4; clone_size: -; d_call: TRBD2; cdr3_aa: CASSLRPRASGKNIQYF; cdr3_nt: TGTGCCAGCAGCTTAAGACCCCGAGCTAGCGGGAAAAACATTCAGTACTTC
v_call: TRBV9; j_call: TRBJ2-3; clone_size: -; d_call: -; cdr3_aa: CASSSPGTSTDTQYF; cdr3_nt: TGTGCCAGCAGCTCCCCCGGGACTAGCACAGATACGCAGTATTTT
v_call: TRBV9; j_call: TRBJ2-7; clone_size: -; d_call: -; cdr3_aa: CASSVGPGLSYEQYF; cdr3_nt: TGTGCCAGCAGCGTAGGCCCCGGGTTATCCTACGAGCAGTACTTC
v_call: TRBV27; j_call: TRBJ1-6; clone_size: -; d_call: -; cdr3_aa: CASSSGTNPHSYNSPLHF; cdr3_nt: TGTGCCAGCAGTTCAGGGACAAACCCCCACTCCTATAATTCACCCCTCCACTTT
v_call: TRBV4-2; j_call: TRBJ2-1; clone_size: -; d_call: TRBD2; cdr3_aa: CASSHVSGNSYNEQFF; cdr3_nt: TGTGCCAGCAGCCACGTAAGCGGGAACTCCTACAATGAGCAGTTCTTC
v_call: TRBV11-2; j_call: TRBJ1-3; clone_size: -; d_call: -; cdr3_aa: CASSPPGTSTSGNTIYF; cdr3_nt: TGTGCCAGCAGTCCCCCCGGGACGTCCACCTCTGGAAACACCATATATTTT
v_call: TRBV27; j_call: TRBJ1-1; clone_size: -; d_call: -; cdr3_aa: CASSSQGGKGTEAFF; cdr3_nt: TGTGCCAGCAGTTCCCAAGGAGGGAAAGGCACTGAAGCTTTCTTT
v_call: TRBV18; j_call: TRBJ1-1; clone_size: -; d_call: -; cdr3_aa: CASLTGVNTEAFF; cdr3_nt: TGTGCCAGCCTGACTGGGGTGAACACTGAAGCTTTCTTT
v_call: TRBV5-6; j_call: TRBJ1-4; clone_size: -; d_call: -; cdr3_aa: CASSSTGIKDEKLFF; cdr3_nt: TGTGCCAGCAGCTCAACAGGGATTAAGGACGAAAAACTGTTTTTT
v_call: TRBV5-1; j_call: TRBJ1-1; clone_size: -; d_call: -; cdr3_aa: CASSLVAPDTEAFF; cdr3_nt: TGCGCCAGCAGCTTGGTGGCCCCCGACACTGAAGCTTTCTTT
v_call: TRBV28; j_call: TRBJ2-7; clone_size: -; d_call: TRBD1; cdr3_aa: CASRETYRGRGEQYF; cdr3_nt: TGTGCCAGCAGGGAGACATACAGGGGGCGAGGCGAGCAGTACTTC
v_call: TRBV9; j_call: TRBJ2-7; clone_size: -; d_call: TRBD2; cdr3_aa: CASSPRTSSHEQYF; cdr3_nt: TGTGCCAGCAGCCCGCGGACTAGCTCCCACGAGCAGTACTTC
v_call: TRBV7-6; j_call: TRBJ2-7; clone_size: -; d_call: -; cdr3_aa: CASSLVPRGEQYF; cdr3_nt: TGTGCCAGCAGCTTAGTTCCCCGGGGCGAGCAGTACTTC
v_call: TRBV7-9; j_call: TRBJ2-1; clone_size: -; d_call: TRBD2; cdr3_aa: CASSPGLAGGWNEQFF; cdr3_nt: TGTGCCAGCAGCCCCGGACTAGCGGGAGGCTGGAATGAGCAGTTCTTC
v_call: TRBV5-1; j_call: TRBJ2-7; clone_size: -; d_call: -; cdr3_aa: CASSLAGPGSYEQYF; cdr3_nt: TGCGCCAGCAGCTTGGCCGGGCCAGGTTCCTACGAGCAGTACTTC
v_call: TRBV5-5; j_call: TRBJ1-2; clone_size: -; d_call: -; cdr3_aa: CASSLVPGSYGYTF; cdr3_nt: TGTGCCAGCAGCTTGGTACCAGGGAGCTATGGCTACACCTTC
v_call: TRBV5-1; j_call: TRBJ2-7; clone_size: -; d_call: -; cdr3_aa: CASSLAGGAAYEQYF; cdr3_nt: TGCGCCAGCAGCTTGGCTGGGGGGGCGGCCTACGAGCAGTACTTC
v_call: TRBV7-9; j_call: TRBJ1-1; clone_size: -; d_call: -; cdr3_aa: CASSLAGYTEAFF; cdr3_nt: TGTGCCAGCAGCTTAGCCGGGTACACTGAAGCTTTCTTT
v_call: TRBV4-2; j_call: TRBJ1-5; clone_size: -; d_call: -; cdr3_aa: CASSHHRERARYQPQHF; cdr3_nt: TGTGCCAGCAGCCACCACAGGGAGAGGGCGAGGTATCAGCCCCAGCATTTT
v_call: TRBV9; j_call: TRBJ2-5; clone_size: once; d_call: -; cdr3_aa: CASSVGGGQETQYF; cdr3_nt: TGTGCCAGCAGCGTAGGGGGTGGCCAAGAGACCCAGTACTTC
v_call: TRBV7-9; j_call: TRBJ1-2; clone_size: -; d_call: -; cdr3_aa: CASSDRRNYGYTF; cdr3_nt: TGTGCCAGCAGCGACAGGCGCAACTATGGCTACACCTTC
v_call: TRBV7-9; j_call: TRBJ2-1; clone_size: -; d_call: TRBD2; cdr3_aa: CASSFLAGAPANEQFF; cdr3_nt: TGTGCCAGCAGCTTCCTAGCGGGAGCCCCTGCCAATGAGCAGTTCTTC
v_call: TRBV19; j_call: TRBJ1-4; clone_size: -; d_call: TRBD1; cdr3_aa: CASSIRGYLDEKLFF; cdr3_nt: TGTGCCAGTAGTATCAGGGGGTATTTGGATGAAAAACTGTTTTTT
v_call: TRBV7-2; j_call: TRBJ2-7; clone_size: -; d_call: TRBD2; cdr3_aa: CASSLGTSGSREQYF; cdr3_nt: TGTGCCAGCAGCTTAGGTACAAGCGGGAGTAGGGAGCAGTACTTC
v_call: TRBV5-1; j_call: TRBJ2-3; clone_size: -; d_call: TRBD2; cdr3_aa: CASTPSGFTTDTQYF; cdr3_nt: TGCGCCAGCACCCCTAGCGGTTTTACCACAGATACGCAGTATTTT
v_call: TRBV2; j_call: TRBJ2-3; clone_size: -; d_call: -; cdr3_aa: CASSERVPYTDTQYF; cdr3_nt: TGTGCCAGCAGTGAACGCGTCCCCTACACAGATACGCAGTATTTT
v_call: TRBV15; j_call: TRBJ2-1; clone_size: -; d_call: -; cdr3_aa: CATSREREQFF; cdr3_nt: TGTGCCACCAGCAGAGAACGTGAGCAGTTCTTC
v_call: TRBV5-6; j_call: TRBJ2-1; clone_size: -; d_call: -; cdr3_aa: CASSPGAREHEQFF; cdr3_nt: TGTGCCAGCAGCCCAGGGGCCCGCGAGCATGAGCAGTTCTTC
v_call: TRBV7-6; j_call: TRBJ2-5; clone_size: few; d_call: -; cdr3_aa: CASSPAPGTQYF; cdr3_nt: TGTGCCAGCAGTCCTGCTCCGGGGACCCAGTACTTC
v_call: TRBV30; j_call: TRBJ1-2; clone_size: -; d_call: -; cdr3_aa: CAWSVRSGAAGYTF; cdr3_nt: TGTGCCTGGAGTGTCCGTTCCGGGGCGGCTGGCTACACCTTC